This T cell receptor beta chain was observed in a study of cytomegalovirus exposure and HLA in healthy donors. Study-wide results and caveats: In a later analysis, TCR association rates varied by HLA locus: DRB1 most, HLA-C fewest. In an earlier analysis, most TCR beta V segments were productive about 87% or about 30% of the time. The authors enumerated under 200 TCR beta chains as linked to cytomegalovirus.

The germline CDR1 and CDR2 sequences are SGHVS and FQNEAQ. The CDR3 sequence is 15 residues long. Trimming at V came to 0 bases and at J to 5 bases, leaving 6 bases not matched to a gene. Of note for this clone: Its antigen is still unknown.

Primers included in the PCR were 60 Vbeta and 13 Jbeta primers. Some clones are missing from TCRdb's copy, which holds only in-frame ones; the method was immunoSEQ multiplex PCR. This sample has 300,000 or so clones, with almost 85% found just once. This chain joins TRBV7-8 and TRBJ2-5; TRBD2 matches at 7 bases. This TCR came from a woman aged 40 to 50 in good health and CMV-seropositive. Source material: PBMCs. CDR3 DNA: TGTGCCAGCAGCTTAGCGCGGTGGACTAGGGAGACCCAGTACTTC. The encoded protein is CASSLARWTRETQYF.